The 15 T cell receptor beta chains in this list originate from one sample, sequenced in a study of cytomegalovirus exposure and HLA in healthy donors. Primers for the PCR totalled 60 Vbeta and 13 Jbeta. Clones were read by immunoSEQ multiplex PCR, and TCRdb kept only the in-frame ones, dropping some. Found here are about 190,000 clones, 81% of them singletons; the top ten hold less than 4.5%. The sequencing sample was made of PBMCs. These TCRs come from a man in his forties or fifties in good health and CMV-seronegative.

The chain carries TRBV6-5 and TRBJ1-4, with a possible D match to TRBD1 (5 bases). Germline V gene data show CDR1 as MNHEY and CDR2 as SVGAGI. Deletions cut 0 bases from V and 8 bases from J, with 10 bases between. The CDR3 consists of 14 residues. CDR3 nucleotides: TGTGCCAGCAGTTACTCGGGGGGGAGCGAAAAACTGTTTTTT. Its translation: CASSYSGGSEKLFF.

This clone was recorded once. This chain joins TRBV6-1 and TRBJ2-1, with TRBD2 matching over 10 bases. The CDR3 has 15 residues. The V and J ends lost 5 bases and 4 bases, in that order; junction bases with no gene match: 5. The germline CDR1 and CDR2 sequences are MNHNS and SASEGT. Written as DNA, the CDR3 is TGTGCCAGCAGTTCAAAGCGGGGGGGTTACAATGAGCAGTTCTTC. Translation gives CASSSKRGGYNEQFF.

The table lists this clone with a count of one. The chain has TRBV19 and TRBJ2-7, with TRBD1 matching 9 bases. CDR1 LNHDA and CDR2 SQIVND come from the germline V gene (reference sequence). The CDR3 runs 15 residues. The J segment lost 3 bases and the V segment lost 1 base, leaving 4 bases of the junction unmatched. DNA of the CDR3: TGTGCCAGTAGTATAGGGACAGGGGTAGACTACGAGCAGTACTTC. It is translated as CASSIGTGVDYEQYF.

V gene TRBV7-9 combines with J gene TRBJ1-2, with D possibly being TRBD1 (6 bases). Germline loops: CDR1 SEHNR, CDR2 FQNEAQ (reference sequence). The CDR3 totals 11 residues. Trimming took off 3 bases at V and 9 bases at J, with 8 bases between the two ends. CDR3 bases: TGTGCCAGCAGCTTGGGACAAAGCTACACCTTC. It translates to CASSLGQSYTF.

Of note for this clone: One end of the junction is discordant with germline, which a read error may explain. The gene calls are TRBV7-9 and TRBJ1-1; the D is unclear. Germline V gene data show CDR1 as SEHNR and CDR2 as FQNEAQ (reference sequence). The CDR3 is made up of 12 amino acids. The CDR3 protein is CSSSLFSNEAFF. CDR3 DNA: TGTTCCAGCAGCTTATTTTCCAATGAAGCTTTCTTT.

This chain joins TRBV15 and TRBJ1-1; a possible D gene is TRBD1 (6 bases). This CDR3 is 15 amino acids long. From germline, CDR1 is LNHNV and CDR2 YYDKDF (reference sequence). V was cut by 4 bases and J by 3 bases, with 15 bases left in between. The chain's CDR3 is CATSKPIQGYTEAFF. The CDR3 DNA reads as TGTGCCACCAGCAAGCCCATACAGGGATACACTGAAGCTTTCTTT.

This clone is a singleton in its sample. The J gene is TRBJ2-2, the V gene TRBV5-1, with TRBD2 matching 11 bases. From germline, CDR1 is SGHRS and CDR2 YFSETQ. This CDR3 region has 17 residues. V shed 4 bases and J 6 bases; nucleotides not matched to a gene: 11. CDR3 nucleotide sequence: TGCGCCAGCAGCCGCACTAGCGGGGGCTACATGGCCGGGGAGCTGTTTTTT. The encoded protein is CASSRTSGGYMAGELFF.

This sequence joins TRBV7-9 and TRBJ2-5; possible D gene TRBD1, 6 bases. The CDR3 is 14 amino acids. Deletions cut 1 base from V and 1 base from J, with 7 bases between. From germline, CDR1 is SEHNR and CDR2 FQNEAQ (reference sequence). The CDR3 protein is CASSLVRGQETQYF. DNA of the CDR3: TGTGCCAGCAGCTTAGTCAGGGGCCAAGAGACCCAGTACTTC.

The chain carries TRBV7-3 and TRBJ1-3; TRBD1 agrees at 9 bases. Germline CDR1 and CDR2: SGHTA and FQGTGA. This CDR3 has 14 residues. After removal of 5 bases from V and 10 bases from J, the junction contained 9 bases not matched to a gene. In DNA, the CDR3 is TGTGCCAGCAGCCTCACGGGACAGGGACGAACCATATATTTT. It codes for CASSLTGQGRTIYF.

The V and J genes are TRBV5-1 and TRBJ2-1, with D maybe TRBD1 (5 bases). The length of the CDR3 is 15 residues. V was pared by 1 base and J by 6 bases, with 14 bases between. CDR1 is SGHRS and CDR2 is YFSETQ in the germline V gene. CDR3 nucleotide sequence: TGCGCCAGCAGCTTGCCTAGGGGCGGCGGCAATGAGCAGTTCTTC. Its protein is CASSLPRGGGNEQFF.

This clone was counted only a few times. The chain links TRBV5-4 to TRBJ2-2, with 7 bases identical to TRBD2. Germline CDR1 SGHNT, CDR2 YYREEE (reference sequence). The V segment lost 4 bases and the J segment 10 bases; nucleotides outside the gene matches: 13. CDR3 length: 15 residues. The CDR3 coding sequence is TGTGCCAGCAGCCTTGGGACTACTAGCTCCCAGGAGCTGTTTTTT. It yields the protein CASSLGTTSSQELFF.

This rearrangement joins TRBV7-2 to TRBJ1-2, with 7 bases lining up with TRBD1. The CDR3 is made up of 15 amino acids. Germline V gene lookup returns CDR1 SGHTA and CDR2 FQGNSA. With 5 bases clipped from V and 5 bases from J, the junction kept 11 bases outside the gene matches. CDR3 residues: CASSRPGGTAYGYTF. The CDR3 region has the DNA TGTGCCAGCAGCCGCCCGGGCGGGACAGCTTATGGCTACACCTTC.

Written as DNA, the CDR3 is TGTGCCAGCAGGCAGGACAGGAACACTGAAGCTTTCTTT. This codes for CASRQDRNTEAFF. The V gene is TRBV6-4, the J gene TRBJ1-1, with D maybe TRBD1 (6 bases). The CDR3 runs 13 residues. Looked up from germline, CDR1 is MRHNA and CDR2 is SNTAGT. The V and J ends lost 6 bases and 1 base respectively, with 9 bases between them.

This chain connects TRBV5-4 to TRBJ2-7; tentatively, D is TRBD1 (6 bases). The CDR3 extends over 13 amino acids. V lost 4 bases and J 0 bases, leaving 8 bases between the germline ends. Germline V gene lookup returns CDR1 SGHNT and CDR2 YYREEE (reference sequence). The CDR3 region has the DNA TGTGCCAGCAGCAAGGACAGCTCCTACGAGCAGTACTTC. Its translation: CASSKDSSYEQYF.

The sample holds one count of this clone. The rearrangement joins TRBV7-9 to TRBJ1-2; D is possibly TRBD1 (5 bases). Per germline, CDR1 SEHNR and CDR2 FQNEAQ (reference sequence). V was clipped by 5 bases and J by 4 bases, with 14 bases between them. CDR3 size: 14 residues. The CDR3 protein is CASSPDSNLYGYTF. CDR3 bases: TGTGCCAGCAGCCCAGACAGCAACCTCTATGGCTACACCTTC.